The clone carrying this T cell receptor beta chain came up a few times. No antigen is known for it. From the RACE reads, TCRdb called clonotypes with MiXCR, one entry per CDR3 protein. The table has more than 85,000 distinct CDR3 sequences, around 8.8% seen once. The time point denotes: pre-sensitization, week 0. Treatment of the sample: therapeutic diphenylcyclopropenone sensitization with weekly scalp DPC. At every patch-test visit, blood was drawn before the patch test was applied. The sample belongs to a study of human T cells and chemical hapten exposure. About the study: The sensitizing agent was 2% DPC, placed on about 2 cm by about 2 cm of upper inner arm skin.

From germline, CDR1 is LGHNA and CDR2 YSLEER. V was pared by 1 base and J by 10 bases, with 11 bases between. The CDR3 has 14 amino acids. General study points: Counts of TCRs above 1 in 1000 frequency stayed unchanged with DPC sensitization.

The sample consisted of whole blood, taken in connection with sensitization to the hapten diphenylcyclopropenone (DPC). The TCR was taken from a man in his forties or fifties with alopecia areata. Some clones in this sample may be carry-over from other donors' samples. The rearrangement uses TRBV4-3 and TRBJ1-6, with D tentatively TRBD1 (5 bases). For the CDR3, the DNA is TGCGCCAGCAGCCAAGTCAGACGGGACTCACCCCTCCACTTT. Protein sequence: CASSQVRRDSPLHF.